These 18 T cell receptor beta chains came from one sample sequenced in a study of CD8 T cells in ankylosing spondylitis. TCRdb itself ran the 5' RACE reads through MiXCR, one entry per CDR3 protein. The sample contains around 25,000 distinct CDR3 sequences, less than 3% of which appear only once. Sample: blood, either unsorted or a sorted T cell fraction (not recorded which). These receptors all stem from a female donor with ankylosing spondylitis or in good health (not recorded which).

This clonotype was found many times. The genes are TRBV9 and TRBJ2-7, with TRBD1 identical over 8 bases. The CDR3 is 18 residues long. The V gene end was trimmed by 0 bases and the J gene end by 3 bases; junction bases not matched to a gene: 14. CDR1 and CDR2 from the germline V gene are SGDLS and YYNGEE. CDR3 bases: TGTGCCAGCAGCGTAGGTGGGGGACAGGAGGGGATCCACTACGAGCAGTACTTC. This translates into CASSVGGGQEGIHYEQYF.

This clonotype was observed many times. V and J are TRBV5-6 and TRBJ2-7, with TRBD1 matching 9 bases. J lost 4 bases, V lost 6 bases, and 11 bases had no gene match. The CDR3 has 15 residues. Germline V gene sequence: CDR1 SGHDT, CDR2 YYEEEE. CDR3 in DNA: TGTGCCAGCATCACCGCGGGACAGGGAGCGTACGAGCAGTACTTC. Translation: CASITAGQGAYEQYF.

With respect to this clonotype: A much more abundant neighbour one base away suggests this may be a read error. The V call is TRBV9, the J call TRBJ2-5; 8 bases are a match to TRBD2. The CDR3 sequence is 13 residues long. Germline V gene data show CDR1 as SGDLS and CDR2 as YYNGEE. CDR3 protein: CTSSAAGGETQYF. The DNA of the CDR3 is TGTACCAGCAGCGCTGCGGGAGGTGAGACCCAGTACTTC.

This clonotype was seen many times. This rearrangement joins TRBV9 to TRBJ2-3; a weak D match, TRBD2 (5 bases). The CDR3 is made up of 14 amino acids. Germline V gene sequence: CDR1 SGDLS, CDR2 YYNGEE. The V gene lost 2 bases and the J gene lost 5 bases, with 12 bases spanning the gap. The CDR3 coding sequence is TGTGCCAGCAGCGTTTTTAGCGTCGGAGATACGCAGTATTTT. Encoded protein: CASSVFSVGDTQYF.

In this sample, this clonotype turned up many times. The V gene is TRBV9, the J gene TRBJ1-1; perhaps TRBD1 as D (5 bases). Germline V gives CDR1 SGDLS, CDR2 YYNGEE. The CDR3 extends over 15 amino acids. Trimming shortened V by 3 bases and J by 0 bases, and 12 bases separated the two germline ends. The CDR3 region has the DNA TGTGCCAGCAGCGCCTGGGACGGATTGAACACTGAAGCTTTCTTT. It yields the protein CASSAWDGLNTEAFF.

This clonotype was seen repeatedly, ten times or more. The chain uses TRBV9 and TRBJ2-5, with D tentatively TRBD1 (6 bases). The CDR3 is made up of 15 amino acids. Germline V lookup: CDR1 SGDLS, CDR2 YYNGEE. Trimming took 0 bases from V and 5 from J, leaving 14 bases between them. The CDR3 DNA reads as TGTGCCAGCAGCGTAGGGGACAAAAGAGGCGAGACCCAGTACTTC. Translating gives CASSVGDKRGETQYF. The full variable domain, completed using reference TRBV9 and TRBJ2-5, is DSGVTQTPKHLITATGQRVTLRCSPRSGDLSVYWYQQSLDQGLQFLIQYYNGEERAKGNILERFSAQQFPDLHSELNLSSLELGDSALYFCASSVGDKRGETQYFGPGTRLLVL.

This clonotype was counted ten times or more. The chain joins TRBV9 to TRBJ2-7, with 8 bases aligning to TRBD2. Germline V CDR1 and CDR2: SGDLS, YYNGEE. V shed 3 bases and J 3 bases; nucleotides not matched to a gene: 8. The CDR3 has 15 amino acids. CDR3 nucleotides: TGTGCCAGCAGCGCCGGGGGGGGTAATCTCTACGAGCAGTACTTC. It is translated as CASSAGGGNLYEQYF.

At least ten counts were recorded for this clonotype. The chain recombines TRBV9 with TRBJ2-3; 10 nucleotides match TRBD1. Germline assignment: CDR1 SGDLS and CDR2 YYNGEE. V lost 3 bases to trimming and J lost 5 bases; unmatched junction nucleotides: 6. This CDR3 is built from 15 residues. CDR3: CASSDRDRGGDTQYF. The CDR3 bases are TGTGCCAGCAGCGACCGGGACAGGGGTGGAGATACGCAGTATTTT.

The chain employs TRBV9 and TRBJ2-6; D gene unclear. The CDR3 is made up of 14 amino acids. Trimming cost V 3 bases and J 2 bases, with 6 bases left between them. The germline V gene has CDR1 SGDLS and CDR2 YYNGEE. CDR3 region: CASSALTGANVLTF. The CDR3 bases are TGTGCCAGCAGCGCTCTAACTGGGGCCAACGTCCTGACTTTC.

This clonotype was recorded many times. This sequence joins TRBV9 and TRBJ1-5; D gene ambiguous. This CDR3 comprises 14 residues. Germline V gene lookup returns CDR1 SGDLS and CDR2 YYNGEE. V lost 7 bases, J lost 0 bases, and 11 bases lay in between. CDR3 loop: CASSEGPSNQPQHF. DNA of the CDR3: TGTGCCAGCTCCGAGGGCCCTAGCAATCAGCCCCAGCATTTT.

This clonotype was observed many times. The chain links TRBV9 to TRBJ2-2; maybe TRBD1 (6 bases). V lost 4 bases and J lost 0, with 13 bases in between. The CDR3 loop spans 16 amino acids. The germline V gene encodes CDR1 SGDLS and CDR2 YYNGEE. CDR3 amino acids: CASSIRTAANTGELFF. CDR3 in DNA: TGTGCCAGCAGCATCAGGACAGCTGCGAACACCGGGGAGCTGTTTTTT.

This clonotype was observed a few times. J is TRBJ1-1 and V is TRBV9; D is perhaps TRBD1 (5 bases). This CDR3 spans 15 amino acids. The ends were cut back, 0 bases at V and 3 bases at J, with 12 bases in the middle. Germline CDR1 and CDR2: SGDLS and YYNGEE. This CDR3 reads CASSVVGGGDTEAFF. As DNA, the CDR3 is TGTGCCAGCAGCGTAGTGGGTGGGGGGGACACTGAAGCTTTCTTT.

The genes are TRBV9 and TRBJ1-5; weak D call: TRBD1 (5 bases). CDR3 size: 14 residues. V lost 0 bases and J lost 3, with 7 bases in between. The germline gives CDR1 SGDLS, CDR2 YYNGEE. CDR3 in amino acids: CASSVGRVNQPQHF. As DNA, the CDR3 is TGTGCCAGCAGCGTAGGCAGGGTCAATCAGCCCCAGCATTTT. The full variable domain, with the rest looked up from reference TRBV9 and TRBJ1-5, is DSGVTQTPKHLITATGQRVTLRCSPRSGDLSVYWYQQSLDQGLQFLIQYYNGEERAKGNILERFSAQQFPDLHSELNLSSLELGDSALYFCASSVGRVNQPQHFGDGTRLSIL.

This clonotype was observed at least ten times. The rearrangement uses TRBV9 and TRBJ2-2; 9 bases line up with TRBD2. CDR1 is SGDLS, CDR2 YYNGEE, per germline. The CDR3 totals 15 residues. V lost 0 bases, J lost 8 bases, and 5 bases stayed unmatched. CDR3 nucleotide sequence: TGTGCCAGCAGCGTAGACCCCCTAGCGGGGGGGGAGCTGTTTTTT. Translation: CASSVDPLAGGELFF.

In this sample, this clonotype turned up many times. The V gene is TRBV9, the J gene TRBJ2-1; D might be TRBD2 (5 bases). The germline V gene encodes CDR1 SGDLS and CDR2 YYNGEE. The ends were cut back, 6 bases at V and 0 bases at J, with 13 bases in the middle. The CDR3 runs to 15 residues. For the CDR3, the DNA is TGTGCCAGCACACAAAGCGGTAGCTCCTACAATGAGCAGTTCTTC. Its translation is CASTQSGSSYNEQFF.

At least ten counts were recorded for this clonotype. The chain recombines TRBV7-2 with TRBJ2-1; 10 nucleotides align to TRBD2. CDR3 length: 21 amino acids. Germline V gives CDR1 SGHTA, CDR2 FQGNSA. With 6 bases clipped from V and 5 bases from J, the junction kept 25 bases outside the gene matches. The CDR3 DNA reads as TGTGCCAGCAGTCCCGAACCGGGACAGAGACGGGCTAGCGGGGGTCACAATGAGCAGTTCTTC. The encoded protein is CASSPEPGQRRASGGHNEQFF.

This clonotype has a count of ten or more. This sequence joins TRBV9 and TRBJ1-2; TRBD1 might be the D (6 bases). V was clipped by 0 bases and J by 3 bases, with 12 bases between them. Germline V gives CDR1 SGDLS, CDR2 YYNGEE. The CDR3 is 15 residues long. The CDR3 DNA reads TGTGCCAGCAGCGTAGAAACAGGGCCTTACTATGGCTACACCTTC. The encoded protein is CASSVETGPYYGYTF.

The chain's CDR3 is CASSVYSGGKLFF. DNA of the CDR3: TGTGCCAGCAGCGTATACAGTGGTGGAAAACTGTTTTTT. The gene calls are TRBV9 and TRBJ1-4; D gene ambiguous. This CDR3 is 13 amino acids long. Trimming took 1 base from V and 10 from J, leaving 11 bases between them. Germline-derived CDR1 and CDR2 are SGDLS and YYNGEE.